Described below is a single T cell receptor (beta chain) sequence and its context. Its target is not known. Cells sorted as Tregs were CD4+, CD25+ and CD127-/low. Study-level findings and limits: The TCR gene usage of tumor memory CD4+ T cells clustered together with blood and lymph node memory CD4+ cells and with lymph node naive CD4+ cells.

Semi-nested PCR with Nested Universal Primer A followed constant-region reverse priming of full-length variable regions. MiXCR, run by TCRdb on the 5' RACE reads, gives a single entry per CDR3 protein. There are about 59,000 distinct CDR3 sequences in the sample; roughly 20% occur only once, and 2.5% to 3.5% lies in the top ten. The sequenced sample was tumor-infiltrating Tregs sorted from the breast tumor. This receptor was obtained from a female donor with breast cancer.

CDR3 residues: CTSSLGGVRTEAFF. The CDR3 region has the DNA TGTACCAGCAGCTTAGGGGGCGTTCGTACTGAAGCTTTCTTT. The gene calls are TRBV7-2 and TRBJ1-1; tentatively, D is TRBD1 (5 bases). Germline V gene data show CDR1 as SGHTA and CDR2 as FQGNSA. This CDR3 region has 14 residues. V was clipped by 1 base and J by 5 bases, with 11 bases between them.